Sequencing of this TCR beta chain was carried out in a study of response to subunit inactivated influenza vaccine. This clonotype has a handful of counts. TCRdb itself ran the RT-PCR reads through MiXCR, one entry per CDR3 protein. The sample includes around 600,000 distinct CDR3 sequences, about 11% of them seen just once. Germline CDR1 and CDR2: SGHTA and FQGNSA. This CDR3 comprises 16 residues. V lost 5 bases, J lost 4 bases, and 9 bases stayed unmatched. These sequences were also reported in another study, on T cells expressing NK-cell markers. This second report adds: Production of TCR beta cDNA relied on 5'RACE template switching with UMIs. Of the CD8+ T cell pool in about 6 donors, roughly 1.0-8% was accounted for by dominant NKG2C+ clonotypes. The study did not resolve the HCMV specificity of expanded NKG2C+ T cell clones.

The chain is built from TRBV7-2 and TRBJ1-2; 11 nucleotides match TRBD1. The sequenced sample was PBMCs from blood, obtained on the day of vaccination. The source of this sequence is a man between 50 and 59 years old who received an inactivated influenza vaccine. DNA of the CDR3: TGTGCCAGCAGCCCATATCCCGGGACAGGGGGCTATGGCTACACCTTC. It encodes CASSPYPGTGGYGYTF.